This TCR beta chain came from a study of shared clonotypes between healthy human individuals. Study-level points and caveats: Clonotypes shared by all four donors outscored non-shared clonotypes in generation probability. Incomplete sequencing of sorted subsets was indicated by rarefaction despite large depth. Roughly 5% of naive CD4 clonotypes were common to a few donors. It was the few donors that limited the genetic and exposure-history diversity represented.

Germline CDR1 reads SGHNT; CDR2 reads YENEEA. The germline V and J ends were trimmed by 2 bases and 8 bases, with 3 bases remaining between them. This CDR3 has 10 residues. TCRdb's copy holds only in-frame clones and misses some; the assay was immunoSEQ multiplex PCR. The sample consists of about 1.5 million clones, 95% to 99% of them appearing once. For this clone: What it binds is unknown.

The sequenced material came from naive CD4+ T cells sorted from blood. Noted subset: CD45RA+ positively selected. The source is a man in his thirties or forties in good health. This chain uses TRBV11-3 with TRBJ1-2, with D uncertain. The DNA of the CDR3 is TGTGCCAGCAGCTTAAACGGCTACACCTTC. It translates to CASSLNGYTF.